This TCR beta chain was sequenced for a study of blood T cell repertoires in COVID-19. Looking at the study overall: PBMCs, B-cell-depleted T cells, or T cells provided the cDNA or gDNA that made up the material.

The V gene lost 1 base and the J gene lost 9 bases, with 16 bases spanning the gap. The V gene's germline CDR1 is LGHNA and CDR2 YNFKEQ. CDR3 size: 14 residues. As processed by the authors: Reference gene primer amplification gave estimated nucleated cell counts. Assay used: immunoSEQ multiplex PCR; TCRdb lists only in-frame clones, some missing. V, J and clone size reflect that table, while D and trimming were determined from the DNA. The sample has some 180,000 clones, 70% to 90% seen once. The receptor's source is a man aged 55 to 70 with active or convalescent COVID-19. The rearrangement links TRBV4-2 to TRBJ2-7, with TRBD2 as a possible D gene (6 bases). Sequenced input: peripheral blood. The CDR3 coding sequence is TGTGCCAGCAGCCAAGCCGGGCCGGGAGTCGGGCAGTACTTC. It yields the protein CASSQAGPGVGQYF.